A single sample gave rise to the 6 T cell receptor beta chains below, sequenced in a study of T cell repertoires in cytomegalovirus infection. No cognate antigen is known for these TCRs. Using its own MiXCR run on the reads, TCRdb lists one record per CDR3 protein. The sample yields approximately 83,000 distinct CDR3 sequences, 20% to 30% seen once. This specimen consisted of CD8+ T cells from cultured PBMCs, obtained from culture after CMV antigen stimulation. The receptor set was obtained from a human donor in good health (CMV status not recorded). Some clones in this sample may be carry-over from other donors' samples.

As regards this clonotype: Sequence at one end of the junction differs from germline and may be a read error. This chain joins TRBV6-2 or TRBV6-3 and TRBJ2-7; 7 bases are shared with TRBD1. There are 15 residues in the CDR3. CDR1 and CDR2 from the germline V gene are MNHEY and SVGEGT. The CDR3 loop is CASSYFDRDNYEQYF. The CDR3 region has the DNA TGTGCCAGCAGCTACTTCGACAGGGATAATTACGAGCAGTACTTC.

Note on this clonotype: The junction shows a germline mismatch at one end, possibly a read error. The chain carries TRBV12-3 or TRBV12-4 and TRBJ2-1, with D possibly TRBD1 on 5 matching bases. CDR3 length: 11 amino acids. DNA for the CDR3: TGTGCCAGCAGCTCTGTAGGGCAGGGTCTCTTC. It codes for CASSSVGQGLF.

The table lists this clonotype with a few counts. The V and J genes are TRBV27 and TRBJ2-1; D possibly corresponds to TRBD2 (5 bases). Trimming pared 5 bases from V and 8 bases from J, leaving 16 bases between. The length of the CDR3 is 14 residues. Germline V lookup: CDR1 MNHEY, CDR2 SMNVEV (reference sequence). The CDR3 DNA reads TGTGCCAGCAGTCCGACTGACGGGGTGGATGAGCAGTTCTTC. Amino acids: CASSPTDGVDEQFF.

This clonotype was observed a handful of times. CDR3: CASGDPGTGHNYGYTF. The DNA for the CDR3 is TGTGCTAGTGGGGACCCCGGGACAGGACATAACTATGGCTACACCTTC. The V and J genes are TRBV12-5 and TRBJ1-2; 8 bases fit TRBD1. CDR1 LGHNT and CDR2 FRNRAP come from the germline V gene. The J segment lost 1 base and the V segment lost 6 bases, leaving 10 bases of the junction unmatched. The CDR3 has 16 amino acids.

The rearrangement uses TRBV5-6 and TRBJ2-7; TRBD1 or TRBD2 may be the D gene (5 bases each). The CDR3 consists of 15 residues. Trimming shortened V by 2 bases and J by 2 bases, and 14 bases separated the two germline ends. Germline V gene sequence: CDR1 SGHDT, CDR2 YYEEEE. The CDR3 DNA reads TGTGCCAGCAGCTTCGGGGCTAGCTCGCCCTACGAGCAGTACTTC. This encodes CASSFGASSPYEQYF.

The rearrangement joins TRBV19 to TRBJ1-4; unclear D gene. The germline V and J ends were trimmed by 4 bases and 7 bases, with 16 bases remaining between them. The germline V gene has CDR1 LNHDA and CDR2 SQIVND (reference sequence). The CDR3 has 15 residues. CDR3 in DNA: TGTGCCAGTAGTACCCCACTGGACTTGGGTGAAAAACTGTTTTTT. Protein product: CASSTPLDLGEKLFF.